The 11 T cell receptor beta chains listed next were all sequenced from one sample in a study of siplizumab effects on memory and regulatory T cells. TCRdb's table, derived via immunoSEQ multiplex PCR, lists solely in-frame clones and lacks some. Of under 150,000 clones in the sample, about 95% were seen once. The sample was non-Treg CD4+ T cells sorted from blood. The receptors shown here come from a human donor in good health.

The chain joins TRBV18 to TRBJ2-7; a possible D gene is TRBD1 (6 bases). The CDR3 loop spans 13 amino acids. CDR1 and CDR2 (germline): KGHSH, LQKENI. V lost 4 bases and J lost 2, with 9 bases in between. The DNA of the CDR3 is TGTGCCAGCTCACAACAGGGACCCTACGAGCAGTACTTC. Protein product: CASSQQGPYEQYF.

This clone was seen a single time. This chain uses TRBV13 with TRBJ2-5; 12 nucleotides line up with TRBD2. J gave up 5 bases and V 3 bases, and 13 bases lay outside the gene matches. This CDR3 is built from 18 residues. Germline V gene lookup returns CDR1 PRHDT and CDR2 FYEKMQ (reference sequence). The CDR3 here is CASSFFQLAGGSGETQYF. DNA of the CDR3: TGTGCCAGCAGCTTTTTCCAACTAGCGGGGGGCTCGGGGGAGACCCAGTACTTC.

This clone was seen a single time. The V gene is TRBV7-2, the J gene TRBJ2-1; 9 bases map to TRBD1. Germline CDR1 SGHTA, CDR2 FQGNSA. Trimming at V came to 6 bases and at J to 7 bases, leaving 10 bases not matched to a gene. CDR3 length: 15 residues. The CDR3 protein is CASRQTGGAGNEQFF. In DNA, the CDR3 is TGTGCCAGCAGGCAAACAGGGGGCGCAGGGAATGAGCAGTTCTTC.

This rearrangement joins TRBV5-1 to TRBJ2-7; D gene uncertain. The V gene lost 4 bases and the J gene lost 0 bases, with 8 bases spanning the gap. The CDR3 totals 13 residues. CDR1 is SGHRS and CDR2 is YFSETQ in the germline V gene. Here the CDR3 reads CASSEAPSYEQYF. CDR3 nucleotide sequence: TGCGCCAGCAGCGAAGCCCCCTCCTACGAGCAGTACTTC.

This clone has more than one count but fewer than ten. The V call is TRBV6-4, the J call TRBJ1-1; possibly TRBD1 for D (6 bases). CDR1 is MRHNA, CDR2 SNTAGT, per germline. This CDR3 contains 13 residues. V lost 3 bases and J 4 bases, leaving 9 bases between the germline ends. In nucleotides, the CDR3 is TGTGCCAGCAGTGAAATACAGGGCACTGAAGCTTTCTTT. This codes for CASSEIQGTEAFF.

A few counts support this clone. The chain uses TRBV6-6 and TRBJ2-7, with 7 nucleotides matching TRBD1. CDR1 MNHNY and CDR2 SVGAGI come from the germline V gene (reference sequence). The CDR3 has 13 residues. Trimming at V came to 4 bases and at J to 3 bases, leaving 3 bases not matched to a gene. The CDR3 spells CASSSAGGYEQYF. DNA for the CDR3: TGTGCCAGCAGTTCGGCAGGGGGCTACGAGCAGTACTTC.

In nucleotides, the CDR3 is TGCGCCAGCAGCTTGGGGACCACAGGCGCAGATACGCAGTATTTT. Encoded protein: CASSLGTTGADTQYF. The chain uses TRBV5-1 and TRBJ2-3; D possibly corresponds to TRBD1 (5 bases). V dropped 0 bases and J dropped 4 bases, with 12 bases sitting between them. Looked up from germline, CDR1 is SGHRS and CDR2 is YFSETQ. The CDR3 has 15 amino acids.

The CDR3 bases are TGTGCCAGCAGTTTTGAGGACAGGGACATATACAATGAGCAGTTCTTC. It codes for CASSFEDRDIYNEQFF. The J gene is TRBJ2-1, the V gene TRBV27, with TRBD1 matching over 8 bases. CDR3 size: 16 residues. The junction had 8 bases not matched to a gene; V was cut back by 3 bases and J by 4 bases. CDR1 MNHEY and CDR2 SMNVEV come from the germline V gene (reference sequence).

The chain has TRBV7-8 and TRBJ2-5; maybe TRBD2 (6 bases). V dropped 5 bases and J dropped 1 base, with 8 bases sitting between them. From germline, CDR1 is SGHVS and CDR2 FQNEAQ. This CDR3 has 13 amino acids. The CDR3 DNA sequence: TGTGCCAGCAGCGGTAGCGGCCAAGAGACCCAGTACTTC. Encoded protein: CASSGSGQETQYF.

V is TRBV6-6 and J is TRBJ1-2, with D uncertain. The CDR3 spans 12 residues. Trimming removed 4 bases at V and 2 bases at J, with 5 bases between. CDR1 is MNHNY and CDR2 is SVGAGI in the germline V gene (reference sequence). The CDR3 DNA follows: TGTGCCAGCAGTTTCGAGAACTATGGCTACACCTTC. This gives the protein CASSFENYGYTF.

The chain combines TRBV18 with TRBJ2-4, with TRBD1 identical over 11 bases. V lost 3 bases, J lost 11 bases, and 9 bases stayed unmatched. The CDR3 totals 15 residues. Germline CDR1 and CDR2: KGHSH and LQKENI. Here the CDR3 DNA reads TGTGCCAGCTCACCGGACAGGGGGCTCATGATGGTTCAGTACTTC. Its translation: CASSPDRGLMMVQYF.